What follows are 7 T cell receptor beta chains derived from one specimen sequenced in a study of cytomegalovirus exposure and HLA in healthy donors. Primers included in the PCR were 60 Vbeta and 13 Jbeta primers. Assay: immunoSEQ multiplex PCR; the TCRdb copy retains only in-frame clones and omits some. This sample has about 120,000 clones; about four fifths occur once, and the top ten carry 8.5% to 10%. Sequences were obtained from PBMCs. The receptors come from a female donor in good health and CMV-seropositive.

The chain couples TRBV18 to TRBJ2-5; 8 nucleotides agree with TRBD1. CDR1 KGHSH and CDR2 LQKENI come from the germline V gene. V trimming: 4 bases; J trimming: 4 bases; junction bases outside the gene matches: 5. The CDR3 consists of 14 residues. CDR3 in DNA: TGTGCCAGCTCACAATCAGGGGGCACAGAGACCCAGTACTTC. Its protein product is CASSQSGGTETQYF.

The CDR3 loop is CASSSGDYGYTF. In nucleotides, the CDR3 is TGTGCCAGCAGCTCAGGGGACTATGGCTACACCTTC. The chain combines TRBV7-9 with TRBJ1-2; weak D call: TRBD1 (6 bases). CDR3 length equals 12 residues. Germline assignment: CDR1 SEHNR and CDR2 FQNEAQ (reference sequence). The ends were cut back, 4 bases at V and 3 bases at J, with 6 bases in the middle.

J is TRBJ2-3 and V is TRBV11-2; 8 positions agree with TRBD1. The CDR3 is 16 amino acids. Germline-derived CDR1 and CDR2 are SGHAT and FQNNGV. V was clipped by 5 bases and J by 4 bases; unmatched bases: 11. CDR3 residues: CASSPGQGRWADTQYF. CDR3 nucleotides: TGTGCCAGCAGCCCAGGACAGGGTAGATGGGCAGATACGCAGTATTTT.

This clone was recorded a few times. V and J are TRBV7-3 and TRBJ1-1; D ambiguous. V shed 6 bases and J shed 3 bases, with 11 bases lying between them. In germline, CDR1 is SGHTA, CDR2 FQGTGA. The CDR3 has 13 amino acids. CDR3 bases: TGTGCCAGCAGTCGTGACTCTCACACTGAAGCTTTCTTT. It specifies CASSRDSHTEAFF.

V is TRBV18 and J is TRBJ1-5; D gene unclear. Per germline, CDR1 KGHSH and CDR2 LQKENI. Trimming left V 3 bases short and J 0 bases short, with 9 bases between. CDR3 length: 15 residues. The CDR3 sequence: CASSPSVDSNQPQHF. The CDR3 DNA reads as TGTGCCAGCTCACCCAGTGTCGATAGCAATCAGCCCCAGCATTTT.

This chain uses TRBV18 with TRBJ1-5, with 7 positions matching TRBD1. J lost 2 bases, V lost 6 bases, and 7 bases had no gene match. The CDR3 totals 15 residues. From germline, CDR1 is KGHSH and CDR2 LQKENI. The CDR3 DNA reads TGTGCCAGCTCGTCCAGACAGGGTGGCAATCAGCCCCAGCATTTT. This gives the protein CASSSRQGGNQPQHF.

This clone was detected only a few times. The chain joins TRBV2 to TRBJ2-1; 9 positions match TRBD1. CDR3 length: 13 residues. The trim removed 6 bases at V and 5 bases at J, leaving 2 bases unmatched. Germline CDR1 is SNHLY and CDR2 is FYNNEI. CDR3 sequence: CASRQGANNEQFF. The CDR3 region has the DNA TGTGCCAGCAGACAGGGGGCAAACAATGAGCAGTTCTTC.